One and the same sample provided the 14 T cell receptor beta chains below, sequenced in a study of cytomegalovirus exposure and HLA in healthy donors. Primers included in the PCR were 60 Vbeta and 13 Jbeta primers. Data came from immunoSEQ multiplex PCR; TCRdb stores just in-frame clones and leaves some out. Counted here are more than 150,000 clones, about 79% occurring once; the ten biggest clones make up roughly 13%. Sequenced input: PBMCs. The source of these receptors is a man aged 50-59 years in good health and CMV-seropositive.

V and J are TRBV9 and TRBJ2-7; 8 bases are a match to TRBD1. Per the germline V gene, CDR1 is SGDLS and CDR2 is YYNGEE. V shed 2 bases and J 2 bases; nucleotides not matched to a gene: 3. The CDR3 is made up of 14 amino acids. DNA of the CDR3: TGTGCCAGCAGCGTCACAGGGGGGCCCTACGAGCAGTACTTC. Translation: CASSVTGGPYEQYF.

The chain joins TRBV4-3 to TRBJ1-3; no reliable D call. The CDR3 loop spans 17 amino acids. V lost 0 bases and J 0 bases, leaving 12 bases between the germline ends. Per the germline V gene, CDR1 is LGHNA and CDR2 is YSLEER. This CDR3 is CASSQDHPGPSGNTIYF. In nucleotides, the CDR3 is TGCGCCAGCAGCCAAGATCACCCAGGCCCCTCTGGAAACACCATATATTTT.

The chain combines TRBV28 with TRBJ1-1; no definite D call. The germline gives CDR1 MDHEN, CDR2 SYDVKM. The CDR3 extends over 15 amino acids. Trimming took 5 bases from V and 6 from J, leaving 19 bases between them. CDR3: CASSPVSSGSPEAFF. In DNA, the CDR3 is TGTGCCAGCAGTCCCGTGAGTTCAGGTTCTCCTGAAGCTTTCTTT.

CDR3 residues: CASSPSLSSYEQYF. The CDR3 DNA is TGTGCCAGCTCACCTTCGCTAAGCTCCTACGAGCAGTACTTC. The chain links TRBV18 to TRBJ2-7; D gene unclear. Trimming pared 3 bases from V and 0 bases from J, leaving 9 bases between. The V gene's germline CDR1 is KGHSH and CDR2 LQKENI. The CDR3 has 14 amino acids.

The chain is built from TRBV7-3 and TRBJ2-1; 8 bases are a match to TRBD2. CDR1 is SGHTA and CDR2 is FQGTGA in the germline V gene. The ends lost 4 bases at V and 10 bases at J; junction bases unmatched: 0. CDR3 length equals 11 residues. The CDR3 region is CASSSGGEQFF. The DNA for the CDR3 is TGTGCCAGCAGCTCGGGGGGGGAGCAGTTCTTC.

This clone was detected a few times. The V gene is TRBV4-3, the J gene TRBJ1-1, with 8 positions matching TRBD1. The CDR3 covers 15 residues. The ends lost 3 bases at V and 5 bases at J; junction bases unmatched: 8. Germline CDR1 reads LGHNA; CDR2 reads YSLEER. CDR3: CASSHLQGARTEAFF. The CDR3 DNA is TGCGCCAGCAGCCACTTGCAGGGGGCGCGGACTGAAGCTTTCTTT.

The CDR3 nucleotides are TGTGCCAGCAGTTTATATTCCCGGGGGGCCTACAATGAGCAGTTCTTC. Residues: CASSLYSRGAYNEQFF. The chain has TRBV27 and TRBJ2-1; 7 nucleotides align to TRBD2. Germline lookup yields CDR1 MNHEY and CDR2 SMNVEV (reference sequence). The ends lost 1 base at V and 2 bases at J; junction bases unmatched: 5. The CDR3 is 16 amino acids.

The chain couples TRBV10-1 to TRBJ2-3; the D gene is possibly TRBD2 (7 bases). Germline lookup yields CDR1 WNHNN and CDR2 SYGVQD (reference sequence). The CDR3 is 19 amino acids. Trimming pared 6 bases from V and 3 bases from J, leaving 28 bases between. CDR3 protein: CASSRDTGFLGAGTDTQYF. The DNA for the CDR3 is TGCGCCAGCAGCCGGGACACGGGATTTTTGGGAGCGGGGACAGATACGCAGTATTTT.

Points on this clone: Other nucleotide sequences from this sample produce the same CDR3. The genes are TRBV5-1 and TRBJ1-1, with a possible D match to TRBD1 (5 bases). Germline lookup yields CDR1 SGHRS and CDR2 YFSETQ. Trimming took 1 base from V and 1 from J, leaving 8 bases between them. This CDR3 comprises 14 residues. This CDR3 is CASSLSGANTEAFF. For the CDR3, the DNA is TGCGCCAGCAGCTTGAGTGGGGCGAACACTGAAGCTTTCTTT.

V is TRBV5-5 and J is TRBJ1-2; 12 bases line up with TRBD1. The CDR3 covers 16 residues. V lost 1 base to trimming and J lost 4 bases; unmatched junction nucleotides: 5. The V gene's germline CDR1 is SGHKS and CDR2 YYEKEE (reference sequence). The CDR3 protein is CASSLRGQGAGYGYTF. The CDR3 coding sequence is TGTGCCAGCAGCTTGAGGGGACAGGGGGCTGGCTATGGCTACACCTTC.

The chain joins TRBV6-4 to TRBJ2-4, with 8 nucleotides matching TRBD2. The CDR3 length is 13 residues. The germline V gene encodes CDR1 MRHNA and CDR2 SNTAGT. The J segment lost 7 bases and the V segment lost 2 bases, leaving 1 base of the junction unmatched. The CDR3 DNA is TGTGCCAGCAGTGACGGCGGGGGGAACATTCAGTACTTC. This codes for CASSDGGGNIQYF.

The rearrangement uses TRBV19 and TRBJ1-2, with TRBD1 as a possible D gene (6 bases). V lost 6 bases to trimming and J lost 4 bases, with 15 bases between them. The CDR3 contains 14 residues. Germline V gene lookup returns CDR1 LNHDA and CDR2 SQIVND (reference sequence). This CDR3 reads CASRSNRALYGYTF. As DNA, the CDR3 is TGTGCCAGTAGGTCAAACAGGGCCCTCTATGGCTACACCTTC.

The chain recombines TRBV4-3 with TRBJ1-1; D gene ambiguous. This CDR3 contains 19 residues. Germline assignment: CDR1 LGHNA and CDR2 YSLEER. The V gene lost 0 bases and the J gene lost 7 bases, with 27 bases spanning the gap. The CDR3 is CASSQDYSVGGLGSLEAFF. The CDR3 coding sequence is TGCGCCAGCAGCCAAGATTATTCGGTCGGAGGGTTGGGCTCCCTTGAAGCTTTCTTT.

The rearrangement uses TRBV4-1 and TRBJ1-2; 11 bases match TRBD1. The CDR3 runs to 16 residues. The germline gives CDR1 MGHRA, CDR2 YSYEKL. V trimming: 3 bases; J trimming: 4 bases; junction bases outside the gene matches: 7. This chain's CDR3 is CASSHTLGQGVYGYTF. In nucleotides, the CDR3 is TGCGCCAGCAGCCACACCCTGGGACAGGGGGTCTATGGCTACACCTTC.